This T cell receptor beta chain was captured in a study of T cell changes during pregnancy in multiple sclerosis (dated by TCRdb to the late 2010s). Context from the whole study: In women with multiple sclerosis, the researchers looked at how the T cell repertoire shifted as pregnancy progressed.

Comments on this clone: The clone's antigen remains unknown. The record has no base qualities; no much larger clone is one base away.

Library creation used the immunoSEQ multiplex PCR assay. TCRdb limited this immuneACCESS table to in-frame rearrangements with V and J called. A share of clones is missing; checked studies link under half to unresolved V genes, and the rest is unexplained. A total of roughly 97,000 clones appear in this sample, 90% of them only once. The ten largest account for roughly 0.77% of the sample. The origin of this receptor is a female donor in good health, enrolled as a control in a pregnancy study. The sample here was peripheral blood, taken in the second trimester of pregnancy.

CDR3 protein: CASIRLTQGFGGYTF. The sequenced DNA: TGTGCCAGCATCCGCCTAACCCAGGGATTCGGTGGCTACACCTTC. Recombination connected TRBV7-9 to TRBJ1-2; perhaps TRBD1 is the D gene, with 5 bases matching. A distance of 22 bases separates the germline ends of V and J, which lose 7 bases and 7 bases respectively. Counted from cysteine to phenylalanine, this CDR3 has 15 amino acids. The DNA shown is the 45-base CDR3, in frame from base 1. Taken from the germline V gene (reference sequence), the CDR1 and CDR2 loops are SEHNR and FQNEAQ.